This note documents a single TCR beta chain sequence. The record originates from a study of blood T cell repertoires in COVID-19. The wider study: PBMCs, B-cell-depleted T cells, or T cells were the source of the cDNA or gDNA that made up the material.

This CDR3 has 15 amino acids. Losses at the gene ends were 2 bases for V and 6 bases for J; bases not matched to a gene: 3. The V gene's germline CDR1 is SGHRS and CDR2 YFSETQ. Method: immunoSEQ multiplex PCR; TCRdb's copy keeps in-frame clones and lacks some. The sample yields roughly 250,000 clones, more than 80% seen once. The sequence derives from a woman aged 18-29 years who had recovered from COVID-19. The sequencing sample was made of PBMCs or T cells enriched from blood (not recorded which). V usage is TRBV5-1 and J usage is TRBJ2-1, with 12 bases identical to TRBD2. The CDR3 region is CASSFGLAGSNEQFF. The DNA for the CDR3 is TGCGCCAGCAGCTTCGGACTAGCGGGATCCAATGAGCAGTTCTTC. Drawing the rest from reference TRBV5-1 and TRBJ2-1, the complete variable domain is KAGVTQTPRYLIKTRGQQVTLSCSPISGHRSVSWYQQTPGQGLQFLFEYFSETQRNKGNFPGRFSGRQFSNSRSEMNVSTLELGDSALYLCASSFGLAGSNEQFFGPGTRLTVL.